The T cell receptor (beta chain) under discussion was sequenced for a study of control samples from healthy donors and cancer patients. Libraries were prepared by immunoSEQ multiplex PCR; TCRdb keeps only in-frame clonotypes and omits some of them. The sample shows around 200,000 clones, 85% to 95% of them seen only once. Trimming shortened V by 8 bases and J by 1 base, and 11 bases separated the two germline ends. From germline, CDR1 is SNHLY and CDR2 FYNNEI. The CDR3 has 14 amino acids. This TCR came from a young man in good health. Sequenced input: blood. This chain links TRBV2 with TRBJ2-2; D might be TRBD1 (5 bases). The CDR3 here is CASVVRENTGELFF. The CDR3 DNA reads as TGTGCCAGCGTAGTCAGGGAGAACACCGGGGAGCTGTTTTTT.